Shown below are 25 T cell receptor beta chains from a single sample sequenced in a study of response to subunit inactivated influenza vaccine listed by TCRdb under 2018. Library method: RT-PCR. Instrument used: Illumina HiSeq 2500. The public reads were reanalyzed by TCRdb: fastp trimming at Q25, MiXCR alignment, in-frame beta chains only. Each CDR3 protein appears once, grouped with its most common genes and DNA. Recorded for this sample are around 750,000 distinct CDR3 sequences; approximately 22% of them occurred a single time. More than 8.5% of the sample lies in the top ten. The source material was PBMCs from blood, sampled around 5 days after vaccination. The receptors were gathered from a man aged 45-65 years who received an inactivated influenza vaccine. Donor details come from another sample of the same person, matched by shared clones.

As DNA, the CDR3 is TGCGCCAGCAGCCAAGAGGGGTTCAGAGAAGCCTACGAGCAGTACTTC. This encodes CASSQEGFREAYEQYF. The chain couples TRBV4-1 to TRBJ2-7; D uncertain. The CDR3 extends over 16 amino acids. Trimming took off 0 bases at V and 2 bases at J, with 14 bases between the two ends. From germline, CDR1 is MGHRA and CDR2 YSYEKL.

The chain links TRBV4-1 to TRBJ2-6; TRBD1 matches at 9 bases. The germline V gene has CDR1 MGHRA and CDR2 YSYEKL. CDR3 size: 19 residues. V gave up 3 bases and J gave up 0 bases; unmatched junction bases: 9. As DNA, the CDR3 is TGCGCCAGCAGCCAGAGGACAGGGGACCGTCTCTCTGGGGCCAACGTCCTGACTTTC. Residues: CASSQRTGDRLSGANVLTF.

The chain is built from TRBV29-1 and TRBJ2-3; 7 bases fit TRBD1. V lost 7 bases to trimming and J lost 6 bases; unmatched junction nucleotides: 25. The CDR3 spans 18 residues. In germline, CDR1 is SQVTM, CDR2 ANQGSEA. CDR3 sequence: CSAKGQYPHRKYVDTQYF. The CDR3, as DNA: TGCAGCGCCAAGGGACAGTATCCCCATCGGAAATACGTGGATACGCAGTATTTT.

This clonotype was seen a handful of times. The rearrangement uses TRBV20-1 and TRBJ1-1; D is undetermined. V shed 2 bases and J shed 4 bases, with 20 bases lying between them. Germline lookup yields CDR1 DFQATT and CDR2 SNEGSKA (reference sequence). The CDR3 runs to 16 residues. DNA for the CDR3: TGCAGTGCTAGACATTCCAAGGGAATAGTGGGCACTGAAGCTTTCTTT. This gives the protein CSARHSKGIVGTEAFF.

This clonotype showed up just a few times. The rearrangement joins TRBV20-1 to TRBJ2-7; TRBD1 aligns across 8 bases. With 4 bases clipped from V and 2 bases from J, the junction kept 16 bases outside the gene matches. Germline CDR1 and CDR2: DFQATT and SNEGSKA (reference sequence). This CDR3 region has 17 residues. CDR3 loop: CSATKPLWAGGTYEQYF. The CDR3, as DNA: TGCAGTGCTACTAAACCTCTATGGGCAGGGGGCACCTACGAGCAGTACTTC.

This rearrangement joins TRBV12-3 or TRBV12-4 to TRBJ2-5; 11 bases match TRBD2. Trimming took 5 bases from V and 3 from J; bases not matched to a gene: 2. This CDR3 is 14 amino acids long. CDR3 residues: CASSKTSGEETQYF. CDR3 in DNA: TGTGCCAGCAGTAAGACTAGCGGGGAAGAGACCCAGTACTTC.

This clonotype has only a few counts. The rearrangement uses TRBV5-1 and TRBJ2-3, with D hard to call. Trimming shortened V by 0 bases and J by 1 base, and 9 bases separated the two germline ends. The CDR3 loop spans 15 amino acids. Germline V lookup: CDR1 SGHRS, CDR2 YFSETQ. CDR3 sequence reads: CASSLGPRRTDTQYF. CDR3 coding DNA: TGCGCCAGCAGCTTGGGACCCAGACGCACAGATACGCAGTATTTT.

Note on this clonotype: A junction boundary mismatches the germline segment, possibly from a read error. The V and J genes are TRBV10-3 and TRBJ2-3; 9 bases are shared with TRBD1. This CDR3 has 16 amino acids. CDR1 and CDR2 (germline): ENHRY, SYGVKD. CDR3 residues: CASSDGTGRSPDTQYF. The CDR3 DNA reads as TGTGCCAGCAGTGACGGGACAGGGAGGTCCCCAGATACGCAGTATTTT.

This clonotype was seen more than once but under ten times. V usage is TRBV7-2 and J usage is TRBJ2-7, with 16 nucleotides matching TRBD2. The CDR3 extends over 16 amino acids. V dropped 1 base and J dropped 7; count of bases not matched to a gene: 4. Per germline, CDR1 SGHTA and CDR2 FQGNSA. CDR3 residues: CASSLVPGLAGGEQYF. CDR3 bases: TGTGCCAGCAGCTTAGTGCCGGGACTAGCGGGAGGGGAGCAGTACTTC.

This clonotype was counted a few times. The rearrangement uses TRBV20-1 and TRBJ2-5; TRBD2 agrees at 15 bases. Germline CDR1 DFQATT, CDR2 SNEGSKA (reference sequence). V lost 4 bases to trimming and J lost 5 bases; unmatched junction nucleotides: 2. The CDR3 totals 14 residues. CDR3 nucleotide sequence: TGCAGTGCTATCGGGACTAGCGGGAGGGAGACCCAGTACTTC. Protein product: CSAIGTSGRETQYF.

V and J are TRBV11-2 and TRBJ2-3; 8 nucleotides agree with TRBD2. The CDR3 is 18 amino acids. CDR1 SGHAT and CDR2 FQNNGV come from the germline V gene. Trimming cost V 6 bases and J 4 bases; bases outside gene matches: 18. Here the CDR3 DNA reads TGTGCCAGCAGTATTAGTGGTGCTAGCGGGTCCCGGCCAGATACGCAGTATTTT. It yields the protein CASSISGASGSRPDTQYF.

This rearrangement joins TRBV4-2 to TRBJ2-5; D is unresolved. Germline assignment: CDR1 LGHNA and CDR2 YNFKEQ. This CDR3 has 14 residues. Trimming pared 1 base from V and 1 base from J, leaving 7 bases between. The CDR3: CASSQGGSQETQYF. CDR3 nucleotide sequence: TGTGCCAGCAGCCAAGGGGGATCCCAAGAGACCCAGTACTTC.

The chain recombines TRBV9 with TRBJ2-5, with TRBD1 matching 7 bases. CDR1 is SGDLS, CDR2 YYNGEE, per germline. This CDR3 is built from 13 residues. The V and J ends lost 3 bases and 7 bases, in that order; junction bases with no gene match: 6. In DNA, the CDR3 is TGTGCCAGCAGCGGTGCAGGGGGTGCGACCCAGTACTTC. It is translated as CASSGAGGATQYF.

This clonotype came up many times. J is TRBJ1-1 and V is TRBV18; 7 nucleotides agree with TRBD1. The CDR3 is made up of 13 amino acids. The V gene end was trimmed by 2 bases and the J gene end by 4 bases; junction bases not matched to a gene: 1. Germline CDR1 reads KGHSH; CDR2 reads LQKENI. CDR3 coding DNA: TGTGCCAGCTCACCAGACAGGGCCACTGAAGCTTTCTTT. Its protein product is CASSPDRATEAFF.

This rearrangement joins TRBV7-2 to TRBJ1-6; tentative D call: TRBD1 (6 bases). The CDR3 runs 16 residues. The V gene's germline CDR1 is SGHTA and CDR2 FQGNSA. V was clipped by 2 bases and J by 7 bases, with 15 bases between them. CDR3 sequence reads: CASSLFSGVTNSPLHF. The DNA for the CDR3 is TGTGCCAGCAGCTTATTTTCAGGGGTCACGAATTCACCCCTCCACTTT.

This clonotype was picked up a small number of times. The chain links TRBV3-1 to TRBJ2-7; 8 positions match TRBD1. V shed 1 base and J 4 bases; nucleotides not matched to a gene: 6. Germline values: CDR1 LGHDT, CDR2 YNNKEL (reference sequence). This CDR3 contains 15 residues. As DNA, the CDR3 is TGTGCCAGCAGCCAAGGACGTTACAGGGGGTACGAGCAGTACTTC. This gives the protein CASSQGRYRGYEQYF.

The sample holds a few counts of this clonotype. The J gene is TRBJ2-7, the V gene TRBV6-5; 10 bases fit TRBD1. V dropped 2 bases and J dropped 2; count of bases not matched to a gene: 9. Germline loops: CDR1 MNHEY, CDR2 SVGAGI. This CDR3 has 17 residues. The CDR3 nucleotides read TGTGCCAGCAGTTACCCCGACAGGGGGCAGGTGACCTACGAGCAGTACTTC. It encodes CASSYPDRGQVTYEQYF.

The chain carries TRBV5-1 and TRBJ2-5; 9 bases align to TRBD1. The trim removed 1 base at V and 1 base at J, leaving 5 bases unmatched. The CDR3 contains 16 residues. Per the germline V gene, CDR1 is SGHRS and CDR2 is YFSETQ. The CDR3 bases are TGCGCCAGCAGCTTGACCCCGGGACAGGGCCAAGAGACCCAGTACTTC. Its translation: CASSLTPGQGQETQYF.

This clonotype was seen a few times. The rearrangement joins TRBV13 to TRBJ2-5; 7 nucleotides agree with TRBD1. V lost 8 bases and J lost 2; bases outside the gene matches: 8. The V gene's germline CDR1 is PRHDT and CDR2 FYEKMQ (reference sequence). The CDR3 loop spans 14 amino acids. CDR3 DNA: TGTGCCAGCCAAACCCGACAGGGACAAGAGACCCAGTACTTC. Translation gives CASQTRQGQETQYF.

This clonotype was counted only a few times. V gene TRBV7-9 combines with J gene TRBJ2-7, with 7 bases identical to TRBD1. Germline loops: CDR1 SEHNR, CDR2 FQNEAQ (reference sequence). V was clipped by 5 bases and J by 2 bases; unmatched bases: 9. The CDR3 is 15 amino acids. The CDR3 nucleotides are TGTGCCAGCAGCATTAACAGGGGATCAGCCTACGAGCAGTACTTC. Translation gives CASSINRGSAYEQYF. The entire variable domain, with the rest obtained from reference TRBV7-9 and TRBJ2-7, is as follows: DTGVSQNPRHKITKRGQNVTFRCDPISEHNRLYWYRQTLGQGPEFLTYFQNEAQLEKSRLLSDRFSAERPKGSFSTLEIQRTEQGDSAMYLCASSINRGSAYEQYFGPGTRLTVT.

The chain employs TRBV6-1 and TRBJ2-3, with no clear D. Germline V lookup: CDR1 MNHNS, CDR2 SASEGT. The CDR3 length is 13 residues. V lost 3 bases, J lost 9 bases, and 13 bases lay in between. The CDR3 bases are TGTGCCAGCAGTGAGTCAACATCCAAAACGCAGTATTTT. Translation gives CASSESTSKTQYF.

The rearrangement links TRBV24-1 to TRBJ2-1; 7 bases align to TRBD1. Germline CDR1 and CDR2: KGHDR and SFDVKD. The CDR3 is 15 residues long. V lost 6 bases to trimming and J lost 4 bases; unmatched junction nucleotides: 8. CDR3 protein: CATSSSRTGYNEQFF. The DNA for the CDR3 is TGTGCCACCAGTTCTTCCAGGACAGGTTACAATGAGCAGTTCTTC.

The table lists this clonotype with a few counts. The V gene is TRBV2, the J gene TRBJ2-1, with TRBD1 matching over 8 bases. The CDR3 is 15 residues long. V lost 6 bases to trimming and J lost 6 bases; unmatched junction nucleotides: 10. Looked up from germline, CDR1 is SNHLY and CDR2 is FYNNEI. The CDR3 sequence is CASRPPPDRANEQFF. The DNA of the CDR3 is TGTGCCAGCAGACCTCCCCCGGACAGGGCCAATGAGCAGTTCTTC.

This clonotype was picked up many times. The chain combines TRBV5-6 with TRBJ2-4; D is uncertain. V lost 2 bases to trimming and J lost 0 bases, with 6 bases between them. There are 14 residues in the CDR3. CDR1 and CDR2 from the germline V gene are SGHDT and YYEEEE. DNA of the CDR3: TGTGCCAGCAGCTTCCTATTAGCCAAAAACATTCAGTACTTC. Its translation: CASSFLLAKNIQYF. Complete variable domain (other parts from reference TRBV5-6 and TRBJ2-4): DAGVTQSPTHLIKTRGQQVTLRCSPKSGHDTVSWYQQALGQGPQFIFQYYEEEERQRGNFPDRFSGHQFPNYSSELNVNALLLGDSALYLCASSFLLAKNIQYFGAGTRLSVL.

Only a few counts were recorded for this clonotype. This chain joins TRBV10-3 and TRBJ2-1; TRBD1 matches at 9 bases. The V segment lost 6 bases and the J segment 5 bases; nucleotides outside the gene matches: 5. Per the germline V gene, CDR1 is ENHRY and CDR2 is SYGVKD. CDR3 size: 14 residues. CDR3 DNA sequence: TGTGCCATCAGGGGGGACAGGGCGAACAATGAGCAGTTCTTC. As protein: CAIRGDRANNEQFF.